These T cell receptor beta chains were read from a single sample in a study of T cell responses to AZD1222 COVID-19 vaccine. Measured with immunoSEQ multiplex PCR; TCRdb has only the in-frame clones, and not every one. The sample shows 110,000 to 150,000 clones, about 92% of them seen only once. The sequencing used peripheral blood, collected on day 0 of AZD1222 vaccination. These receptors were taken from an adult in good health. Each CDR3 is given without its conserved first and last residue. The D gene is left open where the match is weak.

.,TRBV25-1,TRBJ2-1,ASSEGQGKDEQF
.,TRBV11-1,TRBJ1-1,ASSLGGQEAF
.,TRBV7-8,TRBJ1-2,ASSSTDSTGF
TRBD1,TRBV5-5,TRBJ1-5,ASSSTGTGRNQPQH
TRBD2,TRBV7-2,TRBJ2-2,ASRPNPGLAGRTGELF
TRBD1,TRBV6-2/TRBV6-3,TRBJ1-5,ASSAIPPGQGRYRNQPQH
TRBD2,TRBV10-3,TRBJ2-2,AAGGTTNTGELF
.,TRBV5-6,TRBJ1-1,ASSLSRVKAF
TRBD1,TRBV9,TRBJ1-1,ASSVGDRGTEAF
TRBD1,TRBV30,TRBJ1-6,AWSDGQGISYNSPLH
TRBD1,TRBV13,TRBJ1-4,ASSLEGQGQSNEKLF
.,TRBV19,TRBJ1-1,ASSIRGTRNTEAF
.,TRBV30,TRBJ1-6,AWIEGKFNSPLH
TRBD1,TRBV10-3,TRBJ2-5,ATETGGRRETQY
TRBD1,TRBV6-5,TRBJ1-1,ASSIRVDRGTEAF
.,TRBV19,TRBJ1-1,ASSMIPRQVTEAF
.,TRBV7-6,TRBJ1-2,ASSLGGGLYGYT
.,TRBV7-2,TRBJ1-5,ASSLMGGQPQH
.,TRBV3-1/TRBV3-2,TRBJ2-1,ASSYSWNEQF
.,TRBV11-1,TRBJ2-7,ASSLDRESYEQY